One and the same sample provided the 28 T cell receptor beta chains below, sequenced in a study of T cells in Graves' hyperthyroidism and ophthalmopathy. Researchers amplified the TCR beta CDR3 regions from RNA transcripts. The HTBI primer set drove a first-round RT-PCR of the TCR CDR3. TCRdb redid the calling of the multiplex PCR reads with MiXCR, one entry per CDR3 protein. The sample has hundreds of thousands of distinct CDR3 sequences, around 15% seen once. Sequenced input: blood. Source of these receptors: a woman younger than 35 with Graves' hyperthyroidism.

This clonotype appeared a few times. J is TRBJ1-5 and V is TRBV27; D is uncertain. V lost 2 bases to trimming and J lost 3 bases, with 5 bases between them. The CDR3 loop spans 13 amino acids. The germline V gene encodes CDR1 MNHEY and CDR2 SMNVEV (reference sequence). Here the CDR3 reads CASSLKYNQPQHF. The CDR3 bases are TGTGCCAGCAGTTTAAAGTACAATCAGCCCCAGCATTTT.

This clonotype was counted many times. V is TRBV20-1 and J is TRBJ2-1; 8 positions match TRBD1. There are 14 residues in the CDR3. Germline-derived CDR1 and CDR2 are DFQATT and SNEGSKA (reference sequence). The V gene end was trimmed by 5 bases and the J gene end by 5 bases; junction bases not matched to a gene: 8. The CDR3 DNA is TGCAGTGCTCCAACAGGGGGAAGAAACAATGAGCAGTTCTTC. Translating it yields CSAPTGGRNNEQFF.

This chain connects TRBV4-1 to TRBJ2-5; possibly TRBD2 for D (7 bases). CDR3 size: 20 residues. V dropped 1 base and J dropped 3 bases, with 27 bases sitting between them. Germline V gene data show CDR1 as MGHRA and CDR2 as YSYEKL. The DNA of the CDR3 is TGCGCCAGCAGCCAAGCCTCCCCCCTTAAAAGACCGGGGGGCAAAGAGACCCAGTACTTC. Its translation: CASSQASPLKRPGGKETQYF.

CDR3 in DNA: TGTGCCTGGGAAAGGGGTTCGACTAGTGGCGTGGGCAATGAGCAGTTCTTC. Translating it yields CAWERGSTSGVGNEQFF. The V and J genes are TRBV30 and TRBJ2-1; D is possibly TRBD2 (6 bases). Germline CDR1 reads GTSNPN; CDR2 reads SVGIG (reference sequence). CDR3 size: 17 residues. Trimming stripped 5 bases from V and 6 bases from J, with 26 bases between.

Only a few counts were recorded for this clonotype. This chain links TRBV20-1 with TRBJ2-7, with 8 nucleotides matching TRBD2. The CDR3 is made up of 13 amino acids. V trimming: 6 bases; J trimming: 4 bases; junction bases outside the gene matches: 8. CDR1 is DFQATT, CDR2 SNEGSKA, per germline (reference sequence). In nucleotides, the CDR3 is TGCAGTGCCACCGGGACTAGGGGTTACGAGCAGTACTTC. Amino acids: CSATGTRGYEQYF.

This clonotype was detected many times. J is TRBJ1-5 and V is TRBV30; weak D call: TRBD1 (6 bases). This CDR3 is built from 13 residues. V dropped 0 bases and J dropped 7 bases, with 10 bases sitting between them. The V gene's germline CDR1 is GTSNPN and CDR2 SVGIG (reference sequence). The CDR3 nucleotides read TGTGCCTGGAGTGTAAGGACAGCCCAGCCCCAGCATTTT. This gives the protein CAWSVRTAQPQHF. The variable domain in full, completed from reference TRBV30 and TRBJ1-5, reads SQTIHQWPATLVQPVGSPLSLECTVEGTSNPNLYWYRQAAGRGLQLLFYSVGIGQISSEVPQNLSASRPQDRQFILSSKKLLLSDSGFYLCAWSVRTAQPQHFGDGTRLSIL.

Many counts were recorded for this clonotype. The rearrangement joins TRBV6-2 or TRBV6-3 to TRBJ2-5, with TRBD2 identical over 10 bases. The CDR3 has 14 amino acids. The ends lost 11 bases at V and 1 base at J; junction bases unmatched: 7. Germline V gene sequence: CDR1 MNHEY, CDR2 SVGEGT. DNA of the CDR3: TGTGCCGGTAGACTAGCGGGCATCCAAGAGACCCAGTACTTC. Translated: CAGRLAGIQETQYF.

This chain links TRBV29-1 with TRBJ2-7; TRBD1 agrees at 7 bases. The ends lost 6 bases at V and 5 bases at J; junction bases unmatched: 7. From germline, CDR1 is SQVTM and CDR2 ANQGSEA. The CDR3 length is 12 residues. DNA for the CDR3: TGCAGCGTCACAGGGGATTTCAACGAGCAGTACTTC. Translated, it gives CSVTGDFNEQYF.

There are a few counts of this clonotype. The chain uses TRBV20-1 and TRBJ2-7; a possible D gene is TRBD2 (5 bases). Germline-derived CDR1 and CDR2 are DFQATT and SNEGSKA (reference sequence). The CDR3 loop spans 16 amino acids. The V end was cut by 1 base, the J end by 3 bases, with 19 bases between. The chain's CDR3 is CSARAEDRLHYYEQYF. CDR3 DNA: TGCAGTGCTAGAGCGGAGGATCGCCTACACTACTACGAGCAGTACTTC.

The count of this clonotype is one. The rearrangement links TRBV5-1 to TRBJ1-1; D gene unclear. This CDR3 comprises 13 residues. Germline-derived CDR1 and CDR2 are SGHRS and YFSETQ. The germline V and J ends were trimmed by 4 bases and 8 bases, with 15 bases remaining between them. DNA for the CDR3: TGCGCCAGCAGCCCCCCTGGGAATCGGGAAGCTTTCTTT. This translates into CASSPPGNREAFF.

The sample holds many counts of this clonotype. This rearrangement joins TRBV5-1 to TRBJ2-1; 11 bases map to TRBD2. Germline-derived CDR1 and CDR2 are SGHRS and YFSETQ. Losses at the gene ends were 5 bases for V and 6 bases for J; bases not matched to a gene: 13. The CDR3 is 17 residues long. CDR3 sequence: CASSPRLLAGVGNEQFF. CDR3 coding DNA: TGCGCCAGCAGTCCCCGGCTACTAGCGGGAGTTGGCAATGAGCAGTTCTTC.

The table lists this clonotype with many counts. The chain employs TRBV2 and TRBJ1-4; 8 positions agree with TRBD1. The CDR3 is 16 residues long. CDR1 and CDR2 (germline): SNHLY, FYNNEI. J gave up 4 bases and V 5 bases, and 9 bases lay outside the gene matches. This CDR3 reads CASSIFRQGRNEKLFF. CDR3 sequence (DNA): TGTGCCAGCAGTATCTTCCGACAGGGGCGTAATGAAAAACTGTTTTTT. The full variable domain, rest sourced from reference TRBV2 and TRBJ1-4, is EPEVTQTPSHQVTQMGQEVILRCVPISNHLYFYWYRQILGQKVEFLVSFYNNEISEKSEIFDDQFSVERPDGSNFTLKIRSTKLEDSAMYFCASSIFRQGRNEKLFFGSGTQLSVL.

The genes are TRBV7-3 and TRBJ2-1, with TRBD2 matching 10 bases. Germline CDR1 reads SGHTA; CDR2 reads FQGTGA. The junction had 17 bases not matched to a gene; V was cut back by 5 bases and J by 4 bases. The CDR3 is 19 amino acids. CDR3 amino acids: CASSPTMPLAGGVYNEQFF. The CDR3 DNA is TGTGCCAGCAGCCCGACGATGCCCTTAGCGGGAGGCGTATACAATGAGCAGTTCTTC.

The rearrangement joins TRBV20-1 to TRBJ2-1; 10 nucleotides align to TRBD2. Germline trimming cut 0 bases from V and 0 bases from J; bases unmatched to any gene: 11. This CDR3 is built from 19 residues. Germline V gene lookup returns CDR1 DFQATT and CDR2 SNEGSKA (reference sequence). CDR3 loop: CSARDLSGLAVSSYNEQFF. In nucleotides, the CDR3 is TGCAGTGCTAGAGATCTGTCAGGACTAGCGGTAAGCTCCTACAATGAGCAGTTCTTC.

This clonotype was observed at least ten times. The genes are TRBV27 and TRBJ2-7; TRBD2 agrees at 8 bases. The CDR3 sequence is 17 residues long. Per germline, CDR1 MNHEY and CDR2 SMNVEV (reference sequence). J gave up 1 base and V 7 bases, and 15 bases lay outside the gene matches. The CDR3 spells CASNPFAGLAGSYEQYF. For the CDR3, the DNA is TGTGCCAGCAATCCATTCGCCGGGCTAGCGGGTTCCTACGAGCAGTACTTC.

This clonotype was seen many times. V gene TRBV29-1 combines with J gene TRBJ2-7; weak D call: TRBD1 (8 bases). The CDR3 spans 14 residues. Trimming shortened V by 7 bases and J by 2 bases, and 18 bases separated the two germline ends. Germline V gene data show CDR1 as SQVTM and CDR2 as ANQGSEA. CDR3: CSAGRTGTTYEQYF. The CDR3, as DNA: TGCAGCGCCGGAAGGACAGGGACTACCTACGAGCAGTACTTC.

This clonotype was seen many times. V gene TRBV10-3 combines with J gene TRBJ2-1, with D possibly being TRBD2 (5 bases). Germline values: CDR1 ENHRY, CDR2 SYGVKD. This CDR3 spans 18 amino acids. The ends were cut back, 0 bases at V and 0 bases at J, with 15 bases in the middle. DNA of the CDR3: TGTGCCATCAGTGAGTCCCAAGGGTTAGGGAGCTCCTACAATGAGCAGTTCTTC. Its translation is CAISESQGLGSSYNEQFF.

This clonotype has a count of ten or more. V and J are TRBV28 and TRBJ1-6; TRBD1 aligns across 7 bases. V lost 2 bases, J lost 5 bases, and 3 bases stayed unmatched. The CDR3 extends over 15 amino acids. Germline loops: CDR1 MDHEN, CDR2 SYDVKM. DNA of the CDR3: TGTGCCAGCAGTTTACCGACAGGGAATAATTCACCCCTCCACTTT. Protein: CASSLPTGNNSPLHF.

This chain links TRBV6-2 or TRBV6-3 with TRBJ2-7; D gene uncertain. This CDR3 is 15 amino acids long. The ends were cut back, 8 bases at V and 0 bases at J, with 17 bases in the middle. Germline V gene sequence: CDR1 MNHEY, CDR2 SVGEGT. The CDR3 DNA is TGTGCCAGCTTCCCTAGGTGGGCGAGCTCCTACGAGCAGTACTTC. Protein: CASFPRWASSYEQYF.

V and J are TRBV29-1 and TRBJ2-7; 7 bases fit TRBD2. This CDR3 has 15 residues. CDR1 is SQVTM and CDR2 is ANQGSEA in the germline V gene. V was clipped by 0 bases and J by 3 bases; unmatched bases: 8. The CDR3 DNA reads as TGCAGCGTTGAAGATTGGCGGGAGTCGGGCTACGAGCAGTACTTC. This sequence encodes CSVEDWRESGYEQYF.

This clonotype occurred many times. This CDR3 reads CASSPGLAGFEEQFF. The CDR3 coding sequence is TGCGCCAGCAGCCCAGGACTAGCGGGATTCGAGGAGCAGTTCTTC. The chain carries TRBV5-1 and TRBJ2-1, with 12 positions matching TRBD2. The V segment lost 4 bases and the J segment 10 bases; nucleotides outside the gene matches: 9. Germline V CDR1 and CDR2: SGHRS, YFSETQ. The CDR3 sequence is 15 residues long.

This clonotype was picked up one time. V usage is TRBV2 and J usage is TRBJ2-3, with no clear D. From germline, CDR1 is SNHLY and CDR2 FYNNEI. The V and J ends lost 4 bases and 2 bases respectively, with 10 bases between them. This CDR3 has 14 amino acids. The CDR3 bases are TGTGCCAGCAGTGGCGCCTACGACACAGATACGCAGTATTTT. This codes for CASSGAYDTDTQYF. Combining the CDR3 with reference TRBV2 and TRBJ2-3 gives the whole variable domain EPEVTQTPSHQVTQMGQEVILRCVPISNHLYFYWYRQILGQKVEFLVSFYNNEISEKSEIFDDQFSVERPDGSNFTLKIRSTKLEDSAMYFCASSGAYDTDTQYFGPGTRLTVL.

In this sample, this clonotype turned up a few times. The chain joins TRBV19 to TRBJ1-1; D is ambiguous. This CDR3 contains 15 residues. In germline, CDR1 is LNHDA, CDR2 SQIVND (reference sequence). Trimming pared 2 bases from V and 3 bases from J, leaving 13 bases between. CDR3 in DNA: TGTGCCAGTAGTATATTAGCAGAGTTGGACACTGAAGCTTTCTTT. As protein: CASSILAELDTEAFF.

There are a few counts of this clonotype. V usage is TRBV30 and J usage is TRBJ2-7; possibly TRBD1 for D (6 bases). CDR3 length equals 15 residues. CDR1 and CDR2 (germline): GTSNPN, SVGIG (reference sequence). Between the trimmed V and J ends, which lost 0 bases and 1 base, there was a span of 13 bases. The DNA for the CDR3 is TGTGCCTGGAGTGTACATAGGCAGGGGTCCTACGAGCAGTACTTC. Translation gives CAWSVHRQGSYEQYF.

This clonotype was counted a few times. The V call is TRBV27, the J call TRBJ2-7; D is ambiguous. V was shortened by 5 bases and J by 6 bases, with 20 bases between the two germline ends. In germline, CDR1 is MNHEY, CDR2 SMNVEV (reference sequence). This CDR3 spans 15 amino acids. The CDR3 is CASSPTGSWLGEQYF. In nucleotides, the CDR3 is TGTGCCAGCAGTCCCACCGGGTCATGGCTCGGCGAGCAGTACTTC.

This clonotype was counted at least ten times. The chain links TRBV20-1 to TRBJ2-7; D is unclear. V was pared by 5 bases and J by 0 bases, with 8 bases between. Germline assignment: CDR1 DFQATT and CDR2 SNEGSKA (reference sequence). This CDR3 is built from 12 residues. In DNA form, the CDR3 reads TGCAGTGCTCCGGGTAGCTCCTACGAGCAGTACTTC. It encodes CSAPGSSYEQYF.

The rearrangement uses TRBV5-8 and TRBJ2-5, with TRBD2 matching over 8 bases. Germline CDR1 SGHTS, CDR2 YDEGEE. This CDR3 contains 15 residues. With V trimmed by 4 bases and J by 3 bases, 8 bases remained unmatched. In nucleotides, the CDR3 is TGTGCCAGCAGCGCCGGACTAGCAGGAGAAGAGACCCAGTACTTC. Protein sequence: CASSAGLAGEETQYF. Full variable domain (rest looked up from reference TRBV5-8 and TRBJ2-5): EAGVTQSPTHLIKTRGQQATLRCSPISGHTSVYWYQQALGLGLQFLLWYDEGEERNRGNFPPRFSGRQFPNYSSELNVNALELEDSALYLCASSAGLAGEETQYFGPGTRLLVL.

This clonotype was recorded at least ten times. V and J are TRBV6-5 and TRBJ1-4; D is undetermined. Trimming pared 0 bases from V and 6 bases from J, leaving 11 bases between. The CDR3 runs 15 residues. CDR1 and CDR2 from the germline V gene are MNHEY and SVGAGI. The CDR3 sequence is CASSYSFLGDEKLFF. CDR3 nucleotides: TGTGCCAGCAGTTACTCGTTTTTGGGAGATGAAAAACTGTTTTTT.